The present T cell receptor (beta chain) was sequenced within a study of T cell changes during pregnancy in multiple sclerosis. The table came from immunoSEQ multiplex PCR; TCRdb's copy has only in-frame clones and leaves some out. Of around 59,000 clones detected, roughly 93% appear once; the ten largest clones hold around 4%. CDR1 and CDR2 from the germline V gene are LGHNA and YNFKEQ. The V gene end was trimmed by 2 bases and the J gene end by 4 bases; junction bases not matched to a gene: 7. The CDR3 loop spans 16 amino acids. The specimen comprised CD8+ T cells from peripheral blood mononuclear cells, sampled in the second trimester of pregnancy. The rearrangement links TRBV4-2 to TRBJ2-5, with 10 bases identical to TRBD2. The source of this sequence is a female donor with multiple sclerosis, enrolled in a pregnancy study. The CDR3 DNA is TGTGCCAGCAGCCAAAGTGGGACTAGCGTAGGAGAGACCCAGTACTTC. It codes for CASSQSGTSVGETQYF.